Listed below are T cell receptor beta chains from one sample, sequenced in a study of T-cell reconstitution after alpha-beta-depleted transplantation in children. From the PCR reads, TCRdb called clonotypes with MiXCR, one entry per CDR3 protein. Among 250,000 to 300,000 distinct CDR3 sequences listed, about 9.5% were seen once. This specimen consisted of PBMCs, obtained before TCRalphabeta/CD19-depleted stem cell transplant. Source of these receptors: a boy under three years old with acute myeloid leukemia, due to receive a stem cell transplant. Each CDR3 is given without its conserved first and last residue. Only some rows state a clone size, as once, few, many or a class for expanded clones.

j_gene: TRBJ2-2
abundance: many
v_gene: TRBV20-1
CDR3aa: SARVPGGELF

j_gene: TRBJ1-6
abundance: many
v_gene: TRBV18
CDR3aa: ASSPTGENSPLH

j_gene: TRBJ1-5
abundance: .
v_gene: TRBV5-1
CDR3aa: ASSLAGFNQPQH

j_gene: TRBJ2-7
abundance: many
v_gene: TRBV6-2/TRBV6-3
CDR3aa: ASSLDLTFYEQY

j_gene: TRBJ2-7
abundance: few
v_gene: TRBV3-1
CDR3aa: ASSQTANSEQY

j_gene: TRBJ2-4
abundance: many
v_gene: TRBV12-3/TRBV12-4
CDR3aa: ASSLTIGQRINIQY

j_gene: TRBJ2-1
abundance: many
v_gene: TRBV28
CDR3aa: ASSAPGLGHNEQF

j_gene: TRBJ2-5
abundance: many
v_gene: TRBV20-1
CDR3aa: SARRGGGTIETQY

j_gene: TRBJ2-2
abundance: many
v_gene: TRBV27
CDR3aa: ASSSLVVQGNTGELF

j_gene: TRBJ2-2
abundance: few
v_gene: TRBV9
CDR3aa: ASSGFGLVTGELF

j_gene: TRBJ1-6
abundance: .
v_gene: TRBV6-1
CDR3aa: ASTRGGQGNSPLH

j_gene: TRBJ2-2
abundance: many
v_gene: TRBV5-1
CDR3aa: ASSLASQGLTGELF

j_gene: TRBJ2-5
abundance: many
v_gene: TRBV12-3/TRBV12-4
CDR3aa: ASSLGDGQETQY

j_gene: TRBJ2-7
abundance: few
v_gene: TRBV28
CDR3aa: ASSTLDGNEQY

j_gene: TRBJ2-7
abundance: .
v_gene: TRBV9
CDR3aa: ASSPTSLAICEQY

j_gene: TRBJ2-2
abundance: many
v_gene: TRBV9
CDR3aa: ASSVASGITGELF

j_gene: TRBJ2-3
abundance: many
v_gene: TRBV24-1
CDR3aa: ATSARTGTTSTDTQY

j_gene: TRBJ2-1
abundance: many
v_gene: TRBV7-2
CDR3aa: ASATLRTSGRADEQF

j_gene: TRBJ2-5
abundance: few
v_gene: TRBV4-2
CDR3aa: ASSQRPRETQY

j_gene: TRBJ2-1
abundance: many
v_gene: TRBV10-3
CDR3aa: AISIQGARNEQF

j_gene: TRBJ2-1
abundance: many
v_gene: TRBV4-1
CDR3aa: ASSQEGKAGEQF

j_gene: TRBJ1-4
abundance: many
v_gene: TRBV6-1
CDR3aa: ASKRSTNEKLF

j_gene: TRBJ2-1
abundance: many
v_gene: TRBV12-3/TRBV12-4
CDR3aa: ASMAYSYNEQF

j_gene: TRBJ1-2
abundance: many
v_gene: TRBV7-2
CDR3aa: ASSLGGANYGYT

j_gene: TRBJ2-7
abundance: .
v_gene: TRBV24-1
CDR3aa: ATSDSGTGRYEQY

j_gene: TRBJ1-4
abundance: many
v_gene: TRBV9
CDR3aa: ASSVGDSNEKLF

j_gene: TRBJ2-1
abundance: many
v_gene: TRBV6-4
CDR3aa: ASSAEPTYNEQF

j_gene: TRBJ1-2
abundance: many
v_gene: TRBV7-2
CDR3aa: ASSWTGAGYT

j_gene: TRBJ2-3
abundance: .
v_gene: TRBV6-5
CDR3aa: ASSYGLALSSLTDTQY

j_gene: TRBJ1-4
abundance: few
v_gene: TRBV7-8
CDR3aa: ASSLARQAPSRFNNEKLF

j_gene: TRBJ1-6
abundance: many
v_gene: TRBV9
CDR3aa: ASSSSPPGAIFSPLH

j_gene: TRBJ2-3
abundance: few
v_gene: TRBV9
CDR3aa: ASSTGGQGTQY

j_gene: TRBJ2-5
abundance: many
v_gene: TRBV7-9
CDR3aa: ASSLRQSQSYQETQY

j_gene: TRBJ1-1
abundance: many
v_gene: TRBV27
CDR3aa: ASSLSIGHNTEAF

j_gene: TRBJ2-4
abundance: many
v_gene: TRBV7-2
CDR3aa: ASSLAGQGAKNIQY

j_gene: TRBJ2-5
abundance: .
v_gene: TRBV18
CDR3aa: ASSPQLQETQY

j_gene: TRBJ1-1
abundance: many
v_gene: TRBV5-1
CDR3aa: ASSLVRGYTEAF

j_gene: TRBJ2-1
abundance: many
v_gene: TRBV14
CDR3aa: ASSQDLGGKQF

j_gene: TRBJ2-1
abundance: many
v_gene: TRBV12-5
CDR3aa: ASGREESGYSYNEQF

j_gene: TRBJ2-7
abundance: many
v_gene: TRBV6-2/TRBV6-3
CDR3aa: ASSYSIGEQY

j_gene: TRBJ1-5
abundance: .
v_gene: TRBV10-3
CDR3aa: AISESHGGQGNQPQH

j_gene: TRBJ1-2
abundance: many
v_gene: TRBV29-1
CDR3aa: SVEDLPGYGYT

j_gene: TRBJ1-1
abundance: many
v_gene: TRBV12-3/TRBV12-4
CDR3aa: ASTRRFEAF

j_gene: TRBJ1-6
abundance: many
v_gene: TRBV14
CDR3aa: ASSQDLGNFQDSPLH

j_gene: TRBJ1-5
abundance: many
v_gene: TRBV20-1
CDR3aa: SATRQGASRHQPQH

j_gene: TRBJ1-2
abundance: many
v_gene: TRBV5-1
CDR3aa: ASSLARGGYT

j_gene: TRBJ2-5
abundance: many
v_gene: TRBV12-3/TRBV12-4
CDR3aa: ASSLMQGARETQY

j_gene: TRBJ1-4
abundance: .
v_gene: TRBV20-1
CDR3aa: SAAGQGHEKLF

j_gene: TRBJ2-7
abundance: few
v_gene: TRBV6-1
CDR3aa: ASRAGTGLYEQY

j_gene: TRBJ2-1
abundance: many
v_gene: TRBV12-3/TRBV12-4
CDR3aa: ASSFPRDRGGYNEQF

j_gene: TRBJ2-1
abundance: many
v_gene: TRBV25-1
CDR3aa: ASRDYHEQF